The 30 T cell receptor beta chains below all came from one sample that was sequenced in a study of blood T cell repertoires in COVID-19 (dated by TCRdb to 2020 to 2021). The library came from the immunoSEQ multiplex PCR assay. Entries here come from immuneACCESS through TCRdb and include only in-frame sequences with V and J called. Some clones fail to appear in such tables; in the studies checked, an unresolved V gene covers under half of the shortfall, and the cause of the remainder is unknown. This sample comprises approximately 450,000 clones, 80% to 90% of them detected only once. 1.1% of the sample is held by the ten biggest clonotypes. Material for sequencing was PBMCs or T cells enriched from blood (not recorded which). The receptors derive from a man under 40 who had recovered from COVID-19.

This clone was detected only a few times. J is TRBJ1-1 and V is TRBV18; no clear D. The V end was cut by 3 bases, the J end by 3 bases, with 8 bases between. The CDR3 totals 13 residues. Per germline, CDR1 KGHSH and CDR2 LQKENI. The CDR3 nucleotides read TGTGCCAGCTCACCCGGTTTGGACACTGAAGCTTTCTTT. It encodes CASSPGLDTEAFF. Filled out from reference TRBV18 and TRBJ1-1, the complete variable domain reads NAGVMQNPRHLVRRRGQEARLRCSPMKGHSHVYWYRQLPEEGLKFMVYLQKENIIDESGMPKERFSAEFPKEGPSILRIQQVVRGDSAAYFCASSPGLDTEAFFGQGTRLTVV.

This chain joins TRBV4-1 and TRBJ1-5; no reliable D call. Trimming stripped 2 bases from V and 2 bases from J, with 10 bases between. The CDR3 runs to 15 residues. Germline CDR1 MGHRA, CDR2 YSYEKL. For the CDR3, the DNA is TGCGCCAGCAGCCAACGACGGGAGGGCAATCAGCCCCAGCATTTT. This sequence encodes CASSQRREGNQPQHF.

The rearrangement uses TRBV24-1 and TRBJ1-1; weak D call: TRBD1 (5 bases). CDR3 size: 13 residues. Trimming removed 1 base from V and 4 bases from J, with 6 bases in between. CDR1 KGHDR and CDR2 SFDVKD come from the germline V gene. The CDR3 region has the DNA TGTGCCACCAGTGATTTTCAGGGCACTGAAGCTTTCTTT. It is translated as CATSDFQGTEAFF.

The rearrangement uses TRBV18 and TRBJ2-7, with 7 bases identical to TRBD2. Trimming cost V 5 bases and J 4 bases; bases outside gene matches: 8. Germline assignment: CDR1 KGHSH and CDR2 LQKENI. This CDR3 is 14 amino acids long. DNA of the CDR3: TGTGCCAGCTCAACTGGGGAGGGAGCTTACGAGCAGTACTTC. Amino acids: CASSTGEGAYEQYF. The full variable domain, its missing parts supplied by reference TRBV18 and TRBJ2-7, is NAGVMQNPRHLVRRRGQEARLRCSPMKGHSHVYWYRQLPEEGLKFMVYLQKENIIDESGMPKERFSAEFPKEGPSILRIQQVVRGDSAAYFCASSTGEGAYEQYFGPGTRLTVT.

CDR3 DNA sequence: TGTGCCAGCAGCTTCTACCAGGGTAACGAGCAGTACTTC. Its translation: CASSFYQGNEQYF. The genes are TRBV11-2 and TRBJ2-7, with a possible D match to TRBD1 (5 bases). CDR3 length: 13 residues. Germline assignment: CDR1 SGHAT and CDR2 FQNNGV. Trimming took off 3 bases at V and 5 bases at J, with 11 bases between the two ends.

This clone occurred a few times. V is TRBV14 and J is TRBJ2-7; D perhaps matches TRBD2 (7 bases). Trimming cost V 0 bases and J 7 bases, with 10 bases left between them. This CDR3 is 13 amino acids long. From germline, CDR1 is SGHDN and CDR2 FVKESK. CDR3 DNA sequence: TGTGCCAGCAGCCAAGACAGGGGAGGGGAGCAGTACTTC. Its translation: CASSQDRGGEQYF.

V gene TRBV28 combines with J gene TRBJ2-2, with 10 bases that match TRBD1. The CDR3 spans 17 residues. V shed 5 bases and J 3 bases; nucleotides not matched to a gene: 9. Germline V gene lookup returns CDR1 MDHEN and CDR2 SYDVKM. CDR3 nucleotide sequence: TGTGCCAGCAGTCCCCAGGACAGGGGGTCTCACACCGGGGAGCTGTTTTTT. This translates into CASSPQDRGSHTGELFF. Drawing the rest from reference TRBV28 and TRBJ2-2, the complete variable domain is DVKVTQSSRYLVKRTGEKVFLECVQDMDHENMFWYRQDPGLGLRLIYFSYDVKMKEKGDIPEGYSVSREKKERFSLILESASTNQTSMYLCASSPQDRGSHTGELFFGEGSRLTVL.

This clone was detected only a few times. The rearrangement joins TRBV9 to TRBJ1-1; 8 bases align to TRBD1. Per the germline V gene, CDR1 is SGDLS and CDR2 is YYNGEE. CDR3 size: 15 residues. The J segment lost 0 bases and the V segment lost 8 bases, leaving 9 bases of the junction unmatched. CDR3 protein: CASGGPGGMNTEAFF. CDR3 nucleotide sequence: TGTGCCAGTGGGGGACCAGGGGGCATGAACACTGAAGCTTTCTTT.

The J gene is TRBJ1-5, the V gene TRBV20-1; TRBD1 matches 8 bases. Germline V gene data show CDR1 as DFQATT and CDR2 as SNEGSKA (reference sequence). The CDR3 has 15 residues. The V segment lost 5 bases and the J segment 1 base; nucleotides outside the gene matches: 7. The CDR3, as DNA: TGCAGTGCTCGTGGGGACAGGCCCAGCAATCAGCCCCAGCATTTT. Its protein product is CSARGDRPSNQPQHF.

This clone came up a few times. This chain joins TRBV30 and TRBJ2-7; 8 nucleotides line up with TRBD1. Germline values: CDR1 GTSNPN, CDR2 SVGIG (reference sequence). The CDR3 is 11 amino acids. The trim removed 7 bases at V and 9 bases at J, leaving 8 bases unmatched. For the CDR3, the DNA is TGTGCCTTACAGGGGGGTACGGGGCAGTACTTC. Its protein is CALQGGTGQYF. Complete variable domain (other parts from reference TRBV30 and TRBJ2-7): SQTIHQWPATLVQPVGSPLSLECTVEGTSNPNLYWYRQAAGRGLQLLFYSVGIGQISSEVPQNLSASRPQDRQFILSSKKLLLSDSGFYLCALQGGTGQYFGPGTRLTVT.

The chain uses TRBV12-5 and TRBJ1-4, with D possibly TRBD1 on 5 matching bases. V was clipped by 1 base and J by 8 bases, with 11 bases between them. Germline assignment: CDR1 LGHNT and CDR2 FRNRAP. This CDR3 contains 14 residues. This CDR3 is CASGLDRLGEKLFF. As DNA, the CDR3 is TGTGCTAGTGGTTTGGACAGGTTGGGCGAAAAACTGTTTTTT.

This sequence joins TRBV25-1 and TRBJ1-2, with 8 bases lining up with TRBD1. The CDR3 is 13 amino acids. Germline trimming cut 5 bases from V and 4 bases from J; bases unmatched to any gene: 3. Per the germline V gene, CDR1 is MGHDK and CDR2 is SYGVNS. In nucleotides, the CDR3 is TGTGCCAGCAGTCGACAGGGGAGCTATGGCTACACCTTC. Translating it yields CASSRQGSYGYTF.

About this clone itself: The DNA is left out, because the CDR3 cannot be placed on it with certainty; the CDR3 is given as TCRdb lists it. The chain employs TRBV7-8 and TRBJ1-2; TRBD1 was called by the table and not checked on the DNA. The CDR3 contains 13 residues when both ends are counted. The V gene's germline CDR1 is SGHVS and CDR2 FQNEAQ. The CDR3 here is CASSFGQGNGYTF.

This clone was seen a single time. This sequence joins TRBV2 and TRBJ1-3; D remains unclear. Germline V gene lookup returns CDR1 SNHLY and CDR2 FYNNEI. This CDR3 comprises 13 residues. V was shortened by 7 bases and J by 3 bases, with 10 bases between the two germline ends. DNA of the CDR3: TGTGCCAGCAAAGGCCGAGGTGGAAACACCATATATTTT. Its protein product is CASKGRGGNTIYF.

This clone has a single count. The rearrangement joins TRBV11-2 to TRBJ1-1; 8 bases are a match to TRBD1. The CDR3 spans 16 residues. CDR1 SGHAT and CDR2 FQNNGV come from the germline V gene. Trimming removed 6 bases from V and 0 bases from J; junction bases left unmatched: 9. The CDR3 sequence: CASSLVQGGMNTEAFF. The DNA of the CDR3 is TGTGCCAGCAGTTTGGTACAGGGGGGGATGAACACTGAAGCTTTCTTT. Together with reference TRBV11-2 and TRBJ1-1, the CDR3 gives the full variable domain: EAGVAQSPRYKIIEKRQSVAFWCNPISGHATLYWYQQILGQGPKLLIQFQNNGVVDDSQLPKDRFSAERLKGVDSTLKIQPAKLEDSAVYLCASSLVQGGMNTEAFFGQGTRLTVV.

The CDR3 nucleotides read TGTGCCAGCTCATCAACTAGCGGGGGGATGAGGGAGCAGTACTTC. Translating it yields CASSSTSGGMREQYF. V gene TRBV18 combines with J gene TRBJ2-7, with 12 bases lining up with TRBD2. The J segment lost 7 bases and the V segment lost 5 bases, leaving 9 bases of the junction unmatched. CDR3 length: 15 residues. CDR1 and CDR2 (germline): KGHSH, LQKENI.

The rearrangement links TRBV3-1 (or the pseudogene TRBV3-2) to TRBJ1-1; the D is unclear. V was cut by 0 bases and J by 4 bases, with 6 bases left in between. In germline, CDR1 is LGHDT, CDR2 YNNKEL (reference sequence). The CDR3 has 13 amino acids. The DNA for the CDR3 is TGTGCCAGCAGCCAAGACCCGGGCACTGAAGCTTTCTTT. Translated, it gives CASSQDPGTEAFF.

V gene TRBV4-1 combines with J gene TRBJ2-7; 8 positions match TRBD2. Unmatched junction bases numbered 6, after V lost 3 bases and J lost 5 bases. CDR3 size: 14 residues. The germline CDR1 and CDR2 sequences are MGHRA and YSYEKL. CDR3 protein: CASSHGGGEDEQYF. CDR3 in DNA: TGCGCCAGCAGCCACGGGGGGGGCGAGGACGAGCAGTACTTC.

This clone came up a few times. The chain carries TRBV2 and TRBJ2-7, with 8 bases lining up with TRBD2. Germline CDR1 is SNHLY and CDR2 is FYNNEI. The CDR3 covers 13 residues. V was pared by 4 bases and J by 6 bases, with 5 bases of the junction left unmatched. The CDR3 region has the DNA TGTGCCAGCAGTGCCGGACTAGCACGCGAGCAGTACTTC. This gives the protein CASSAGLAREQYF.

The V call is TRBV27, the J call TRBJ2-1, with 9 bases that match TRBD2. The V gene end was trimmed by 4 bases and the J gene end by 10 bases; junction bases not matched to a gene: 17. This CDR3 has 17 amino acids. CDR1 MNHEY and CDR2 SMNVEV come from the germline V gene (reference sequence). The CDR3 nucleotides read TGTGCCAGCAGTTCCGCTTTAGCGGGAGTAGTTTCCCGAGAGCAGTTCTTC. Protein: CASSSALAGVVSREQFF.

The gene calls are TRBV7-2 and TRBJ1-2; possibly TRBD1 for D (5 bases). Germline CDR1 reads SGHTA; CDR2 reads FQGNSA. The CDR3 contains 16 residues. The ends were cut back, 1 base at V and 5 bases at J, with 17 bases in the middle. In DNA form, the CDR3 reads TGTGCCAGCAGCTTAGGCGACAGATCGTCTGGTTATGGCTACACCTTC. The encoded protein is CASSLGDRSSGYGYTF.

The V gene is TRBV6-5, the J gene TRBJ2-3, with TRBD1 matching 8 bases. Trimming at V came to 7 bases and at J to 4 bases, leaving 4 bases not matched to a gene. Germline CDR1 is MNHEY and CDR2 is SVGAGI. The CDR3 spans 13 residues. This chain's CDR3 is CASKVQGADTQYF. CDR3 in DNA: TGTGCCAGCAAAGTACAGGGGGCAGATACGCAGTATTTT.

The CDR3 DNA sequence: TGTGCCAGCAGTTACCCCGAGTCGAGCAATCAGCCCCAGCATTTT. It translates to CASSYPESSNQPQHF. V gene TRBV6-5 combines with J gene TRBJ1-5; D is unresolved. Germline assignment: CDR1 MNHEY and CDR2 SVGAGI. The CDR3 runs to 15 residues. V was cut by 2 bases and J by 1 base, with 9 bases left in between.

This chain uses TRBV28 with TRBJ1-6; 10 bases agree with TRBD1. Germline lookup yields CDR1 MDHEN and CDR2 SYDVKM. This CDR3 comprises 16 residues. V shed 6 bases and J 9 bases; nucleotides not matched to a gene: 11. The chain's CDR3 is CASSLPYGTGASPLHF. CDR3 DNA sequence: TGTGCCAGCAGCCTCCCGTACGGGACAGGGGCTTCACCCCTCCACTTT.

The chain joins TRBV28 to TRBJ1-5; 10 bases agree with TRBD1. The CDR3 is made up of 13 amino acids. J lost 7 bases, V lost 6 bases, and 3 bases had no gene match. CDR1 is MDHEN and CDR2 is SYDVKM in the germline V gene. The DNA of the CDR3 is TGTGCCAGCAGCCAGACAGGGGGCCAGCCCCAGCATTTT. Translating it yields CASSQTGGQPQHF.

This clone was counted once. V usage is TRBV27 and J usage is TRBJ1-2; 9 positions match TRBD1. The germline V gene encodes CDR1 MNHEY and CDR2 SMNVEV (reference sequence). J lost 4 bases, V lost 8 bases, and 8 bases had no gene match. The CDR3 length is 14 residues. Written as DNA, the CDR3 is TGTGCCAGCTCACAGGGGGCGCGGGGCTATGGCTACACCTTC. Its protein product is CASSQGARGYGYTF.

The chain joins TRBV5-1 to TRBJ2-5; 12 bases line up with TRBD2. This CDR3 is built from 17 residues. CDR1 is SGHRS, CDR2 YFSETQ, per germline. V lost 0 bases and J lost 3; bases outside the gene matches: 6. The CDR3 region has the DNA TGCGCCAGCAGCTTGGCGCCTAGCGGGAGGGCCAAAGAGACCCAGTACTTC. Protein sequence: CASSLAPSGRAKETQYF.

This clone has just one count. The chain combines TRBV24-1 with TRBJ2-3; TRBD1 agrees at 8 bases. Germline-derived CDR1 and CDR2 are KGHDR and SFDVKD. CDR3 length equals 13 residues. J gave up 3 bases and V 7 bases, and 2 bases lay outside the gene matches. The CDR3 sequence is CATRGQGTDTQYF. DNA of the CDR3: TGTGCCACCAGAGGACAGGGAACAGATACGCAGTATTTT.

This chain's CDR3 is CAWRALGIHEQYF. Written as DNA, the CDR3 is TGTGCCTGGAGGGCCCTAGGAATACACGAGCAGTACTTC. The gene calls are TRBV30 and TRBJ2-7, with no clear D. V was trimmed by 3 bases and J by 5 bases, leaving 14 bases between them. CDR1 is GTSNPN, CDR2 SVGIG, per germline (reference sequence). The CDR3 totals 13 residues.

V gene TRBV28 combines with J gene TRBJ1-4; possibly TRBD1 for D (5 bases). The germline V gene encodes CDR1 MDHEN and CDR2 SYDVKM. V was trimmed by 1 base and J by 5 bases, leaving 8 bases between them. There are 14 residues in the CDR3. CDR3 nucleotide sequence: TGTGCCAGCAGTTTATCACAGGCGAATGAAAAACTGTTTTTT. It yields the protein CASSLSQANEKLFF. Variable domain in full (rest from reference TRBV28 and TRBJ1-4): DVKVTQSSRYLVKRTGEKVFLECVQDMDHENMFWYRQDPGLGLRLIYFSYDVKMKEKGDIPEGYSVSREKKERFSLILESASTNQTSMYLCASSLSQANEKLFFGSGTQLSVL.